These T cell receptor beta chains were read from a single sample in a study of T cells in Graves' hyperthyroidism and ophthalmopathy. TCRdb called the multiplex PCR reads again in MiXCR, with one record for every CDR3 protein. The sample carries under 750,000 distinct CDR3 sequences, 18% recorded once. The specimen sequenced was blood. Receptor source: a woman aged 45-65 years with Graves' hyperthyroidism that later progressed to Graves' ophthalmopathy. Both conserved end residues are part of each CDR3. D genes are given only for firm matches. The listing skips clone size in some rows; elsewhere it reads once, few, many or a size class.

v_gene: TRBV11-3; abundance: -; len: 14; d_gene: -; j_gene: TRBJ2-1; CDR3nt: TGTGCCAGCAGCTTAGGACTAGTAGAGAATGAGCAGTTCTTC; CDR3aa: CASSLGLVENEQFF
v_gene: TRBV14; abundance: -; len: 15; d_gene: -; j_gene: TRBJ2-2; CDR3nt: TGTGCCAGCAGACGGACCTCGTCGAACACCGGGGAGCTGTTTTTT; CDR3aa: CASRRTSSNTGELFF
v_gene: TRBV4-1; abundance: -; len: 15; d_gene: -; j_gene: TRBJ2-7; CDR3nt: TGCGCCAGCAGCTTCGGTCGCTTTTCGAATTACGAGCAGTACTTC; CDR3aa: CASSFGRFSNYEQYF
v_gene: TRBV3-1; abundance: many; len: 17; d_gene: -; j_gene: TRBJ2-3; CDR3nt: TGTGCCAGCAGCCATTCCGCCGGGACCCTCCGCACAGATACGCAGTATTTT; CDR3aa: CASSHSAGTLRTDTQYF
v_gene: TRBV20-1; abundance: -; len: 13; d_gene: -; j_gene: TRBJ2-5; CDR3nt: TGCAGTGCTAGAGTGGGTAGTAAAGAGACCCAGTACTTC; CDR3aa: CSARVGSKETQYF
v_gene: TRBV18; abundance: -; len: 15; d_gene: TRBD1; j_gene: TRBJ1-6; CDR3nt: TGTGCCAGCTCACTTACAGGGGGTGAGGATTCACCCCTCCACTTT; CDR3aa: CASSLTGGEDSPLHF
v_gene: TRBV27; abundance: -; len: 17; d_gene: TRBD1; j_gene: TRBJ2-1; CDR3nt: TGTGCCAGCACAGAACAACCGGGACAGGGGGCAATCAATGAGCAGTTCTTC; CDR3aa: CASTEQPGQGAINEQFF
v_gene: TRBV7-8; abundance: many; len: 13; d_gene: -; j_gene: TRBJ1-1; CDR3nt: TGTGCCAGCAGCCCCAGGACCTTCGATGAAGCTTTCTTT; CDR3aa: CASSPRTFDEAFF
v_gene: TRBV30; abundance: many; len: 13; d_gene: -; j_gene: TRBJ1-6; CDR3nt: TGTGCCTGGAGTGTACAGGATAATTCACCCCTCCACTTT; CDR3aa: CAWSVQDNSPLHF
v_gene: TRBV10-3; abundance: -; len: 13; d_gene: -; j_gene: TRBJ1-6; CDR3nt: TGTGCCATCTCCTTGGACAAGAATTCACCCCTCCACTTT; CDR3aa: CAISLDKNSPLHF
v_gene: TRBV12-3/TRBV12-4; abundance: -; len: 17; d_gene: -; j_gene: TRBJ1-1; CDR3nt: TGTGCCAGCAGTTTAGTATCCGGCAGGCGAGTGAACACTGAAGCTTTCTTT; CDR3aa: CASSLVSGRRVNTEAFF
v_gene: TRBV6-1; abundance: many; len: 13; d_gene: TRBD1; j_gene: TRBJ1-2; CDR3nt: TGTGCCAGCAGTAGGGGACAGGGAGTGGGCTACACCTTC; CDR3aa: CASSRGQGVGYTF
v_gene: TRBV6-1; abundance: -; len: 13; d_gene: TRBD1; j_gene: TRBJ1-5; CDR3nt: TGTGCCAGCAGTAGACAGGGGGCAGAACCCCAGCATTTT; CDR3aa: CASSRQGAEPQHF
v_gene: TRBV6-1; abundance: few; len: 14; d_gene: TRBD1; j_gene: TRBJ1-4; CDR3nt: TGTGCCAGCAGTGAAAGACAGGGGAGTGAAAAACTGTTTTTT; CDR3aa: CASSERQGSEKLFF
v_gene: TRBV6-6; abundance: -; len: 16; d_gene: -; j_gene: TRBJ1-1; CDR3nt: TGTGCCAGCAGTTATCGAGGAGGGCTAGGGAACACTGAAGCTTTCTTT; CDR3aa: CASSYRGGLGNTEAFF
v_gene: TRBV10-1; abundance: -; len: 16; d_gene: -; j_gene: TRBJ2-5; CDR3nt: TGCGCCAGCAGTGAACTCGGGGCTAGGAAGGGGAAGACCCAGTACTTC; CDR3aa: CASSELGARKGKTQYF
v_gene: TRBV5-6; abundance: many; len: 13; d_gene: -; j_gene: TRBJ1-2; CDR3nt: TGTGCCAGCAGCTTGGTCCAGAGCTATGGCTACACCTTC; CDR3aa: CASSLVQSYGYTF
v_gene: TRBV15; abundance: -; len: 17; d_gene: -; j_gene: TRBJ1-3; CDR3nt: TGTGCCACCAGCAGAGATCCCGGCGGCGTCTCTGGAAACACCATATATTTT; CDR3aa: CATSRDPGGVSGNTIYF
v_gene: TRBV9; abundance: -; len: 13; d_gene: -; j_gene: TRBJ2-7; CDR3nt: TGTGCCAGCAGCGCGGGTGGGGGCGACGAGCAGTACTTC; CDR3aa: CASSAGGGDEQYF
v_gene: TRBV11-2; abundance: many; len: 16; d_gene: -; j_gene: TRBJ1-2; CDR3nt: TGTGCCAGCAGCTTAGACGGATTGGGAGGGGCCTATGGCTACACCTTC; CDR3aa: CASSLDGLGGAYGYTF
v_gene: TRBV2; abundance: many; len: 12; d_gene: TRBD2; j_gene: TRBJ2-7; CDR3nt: TGTGCCAGCAGGGGCGGGGGCTACGAGCAGTACTTC; CDR3aa: CASRGGGYEQYF
v_gene: TRBV6-6; abundance: many; len: 17; d_gene: TRBD1; j_gene: TRBJ1-5; CDR3nt: TGTGCCAGCAGTTACCTTAGGGACAGCGATAGCAATCAGCCCCAGCATTTT; CDR3aa: CASSYLRDSDSNQPQHF
v_gene: TRBV5-4; abundance: few; len: 16; d_gene: TRBD1; j_gene: TRBJ1-1; CDR3nt: TGTGCCAGCAGCCCAGGACAGGGAACGATGAACACTGAAGCTTTCTTT; CDR3aa: CASSPGQGTMNTEAFF
v_gene: TRBV10-3; abundance: many; len: 14; d_gene: -; j_gene: TRBJ2-7; CDR3nt: TGTGCCATTTCCAAGGGAGGAAACACCTACGAGCAGTACTTC; CDR3aa: CAISKGGNTYEQYF
v_gene: TRBV10-3; abundance: few; len: 14; d_gene: -; j_gene: TRBJ1-3; CDR3nt: TGTGCCATCAGTATGACGGACTCTGGAAACACCATATATTTT; CDR3aa: CAISMTDSGNTIYF
v_gene: TRBV18; abundance: -; len: 12; d_gene: -; j_gene: TRBJ2-1; CDR3nt: TGTGCCAGCTCACCACCGCAGGGGCGGCTGTTCTTC; CDR3aa: CASSPPQGRLFF
v_gene: TRBV29-1; abundance: -; len: 12; d_gene: -; j_gene: TRBJ1-5; CDR3nt: TGCAGCGTTGAACAGGGAGATCAGCCCCAGCATTTT; CDR3aa: CSVEQGDQPQHF
v_gene: TRBV7-8; abundance: few; len: 15; d_gene: -; j_gene: TRBJ1-2; CDR3nt: TGTGCCAGCAGCTCACACCCGGCCGGGGACGGAGGCTACACCTTC; CDR3aa: CASSSHPAGDGGYTF
v_gene: TRBV2; abundance: many; len: 16; d_gene: TRBD1; j_gene: TRBJ1-2; CDR3nt: TGTGCCAGCACCAGGGGGCCAGGGGAGATGGATTATGGCTACACCTTC; CDR3aa: CASTRGPGEMDYGYTF
v_gene: TRBV7-9; abundance: -; len: 14; d_gene: -; j_gene: TRBJ2-7; CDR3nt: TGTGCCAGCAGCTCGACTACCGGGAACTACGAGCAGTACTTC; CDR3aa: CASSSTTGNYEQYF
v_gene: TRBV11-2; abundance: many; len: 17; d_gene: TRBD1; j_gene: TRBJ2-1; CDR3nt: TGTGCCAGCAGCTTAGTATGGAGACAGGGATGGTACAATGAGCAGTTCTTC; CDR3aa: CASSLVWRQGWYNEQFF
v_gene: TRBV20-1; abundance: few; len: 12; d_gene: -; j_gene: TRBJ2-7; CDR3nt: TGCAGTGCTTCAGGACCCCCCTACGAGCAGTACTTC; CDR3aa: CSASGPPYEQYF
v_gene: TRBV11-2; abundance: -; len: 16; d_gene: -; j_gene: TRBJ2-1; CDR3nt: TGTGCCAGCAGCTTAGATTCGAACCTTTGGGGCAATGAGCAGTTCTTC; CDR3aa: CASSLDSNLWGNEQFF
v_gene: TRBV12-3/TRBV12-4; abundance: many; len: 16; d_gene: -; j_gene: TRBJ2-2; CDR3nt: TGTGCCAGCAGTTTGGTGTGGGACACGAACACCGGGGAGCTGTTTTTT; CDR3aa: CASSLVWDTNTGELFF
v_gene: TRBV20-1; abundance: many; len: 15; d_gene: -; j_gene: TRBJ2-7; CDR3nt: TGCAGTGCTAGAGATTTAGGACGGAGCTCCTACGAGCAGTACTTC; CDR3aa: CSARDLGRSSYEQYF
v_gene: TRBV7-9; abundance: -; len: 16; d_gene: -; j_gene: TRBJ2-1; CDR3nt: TGTGCCAGCAGCTTAGTCACGGGGGCGAACCACAATGAGCAGTTCTTC; CDR3aa: CASSLVTGANHNEQFF
v_gene: TRBV24-1; abundance: few; len: 17; d_gene: -; j_gene: TRBJ2-2; CDR3nt: TGTGCCACCAGTGATAACGTGGTAGCGCGAGCCACCGGGGAGCTGTTTTTT; CDR3aa: CATSDNVVARATGELFF
v_gene: TRBV12-3/TRBV12-4; abundance: -; len: 12; d_gene: -; j_gene: TRBJ2-2; CDR3nt: TGTGCCAGCACCTTTAACACCGGGGAGCTGTTTTTT; CDR3aa: CASTFNTGELFF
v_gene: TRBV20-1; abundance: few; len: 14; d_gene: TRBD1; j_gene: TRBJ1-2; CDR3nt: TGCCGAGACAGGGGCGCGTTGGGAAGCCATGGCTACACCTTC; CDR3aa: CRDRGALGSHGYTF
v_gene: TRBV30; abundance: many; len: 12; d_gene: -; j_gene: TRBJ1-6; CDR3nt: TGTGCCTGGGAGGAAAATAATTCACCCCTCCACTTT; CDR3aa: CAWEENNSPLHF
v_gene: TRBV6-1; abundance: many; len: 15; d_gene: TRBD1; j_gene: TRBJ2-3; CDR3nt: TGTGCCAGCAGTGCTCGACAGGGGTACACAGATACGCAGTATTTT; CDR3aa: CASSARQGYTDTQYF
v_gene: TRBV4-1; abundance: few; len: 16; d_gene: -; j_gene: TRBJ1-2; CDR3nt: TGCGCCAGCAGCCAAGACGGACGGGGGCGTGACTATGGCTACACCTTC; CDR3aa: CASSQDGRGRDYGYTF
v_gene: TRBV19; abundance: -; len: 17; d_gene: TRBD2; j_gene: TRBJ2-1; CDR3nt: TGTGCCAGTAGTACCTCGGGAGGTAGCGGGGGGGCTTATGAGCAGTTCTTC; CDR3aa: CASSTSGGSGGAYEQFF
v_gene: TRBV20-1; abundance: -; len: 15; d_gene: -; j_gene: TRBJ1-5; CDR3nt: TGCAGTGCTAGAGATCCGGATTATAGCAATCAGCCCCAGCATTTT; CDR3aa: CSARDPDYSNQPQHF
v_gene: TRBV5-1; abundance: many; len: 14; d_gene: -; j_gene: TRBJ2-1; CDR3nt: TGCGCCAGCAAGTTGGGAACAGTCGCCAATGAGCAGTTCTTC; CDR3aa: CASKLGTVANEQFF
v_gene: TRBV6-1; abundance: -; len: 20; d_gene: -; j_gene: TRBJ2-6; CDR3nt: TGTGCCAGCGGTTCCTCCAACTCCCGGGACAACCCTCCTGGGGCCAACGTCCTGACTTTC; CDR3aa: CASGSSNSRDNPPGANVLTF
v_gene: TRBV11-3; abundance: many; len: 12; d_gene: TRBD1; j_gene: TRBJ1-1; CDR3nt: TGTGCCAGCAGCCTCCGGGACAGTGAAGCTTTCTTT; CDR3aa: CASSLRDSEAFF
v_gene: TRBV3-1; abundance: many; len: 14; d_gene: TRBD2; j_gene: TRBJ2-1; CDR3nt: TGTGCCAGCAGCCAACTGAACGGGGGGGGTGAGCAGTTCTTC; CDR3aa: CASSQLNGGGEQFF
v_gene: TRBV15; abundance: few; len: 14; d_gene: TRBD2; j_gene: TRBJ2-7; CDR3nt: TGTGCCACCAGCAGTACGGGGGGGGTATACGAGCAGTACTTC; CDR3aa: CATSSTGGVYEQYF
v_gene: TRBV20-1; abundance: few; len: 14; d_gene: -; j_gene: TRBJ2-7; CDR3nt: TGCAGTGCTCGCAGGGACACCCTTTTGAACGAGCAGTACTTC; CDR3aa: CSARRDTLLNEQYF
v_gene: TRBV15; abundance: many; len: 15; d_gene: TRBD1; j_gene: TRBJ2-7; CDR3nt: TGTGCCACCAGCAGAGATCCCACAGGGGTCTACGAGCAGTACTTC; CDR3aa: CATSRDPTGVYEQYF
v_gene: TRBV6-1; abundance: -; len: 14; d_gene: -; j_gene: TRBJ2-1; CDR3nt: TGTGCCAGCAGTGATTACTCGACTGGCCCTGAGCAGTTCTTC; CDR3aa: CASSDYSTGPEQFF
v_gene: TRBV20-1; abundance: -; len: 14; d_gene: -; j_gene: TRBJ2-5; CDR3nt: TGCAGTGCTAGTAGACAGGCCGACGGAGAGACCCAGTACTTC; CDR3aa: CSASRQADGETQYF
v_gene: TRBV3-1; abundance: many; len: 12; d_gene: -; j_gene: TRBJ1-2; CDR3nt: TGTGCCAGCAGCCACAGGGCCCTCGGCTACACCTTC; CDR3aa: CASSHRALGYTF
v_gene: TRBV20-1; abundance: many; len: 15; d_gene: TRBD2; j_gene: TRBJ2-3; CDR3nt: TGCAGTGCTGCCGAGCGGGGGGGGAACACAGATACGCAGTATTTT; CDR3aa: CSAAERGGNTDTQYF